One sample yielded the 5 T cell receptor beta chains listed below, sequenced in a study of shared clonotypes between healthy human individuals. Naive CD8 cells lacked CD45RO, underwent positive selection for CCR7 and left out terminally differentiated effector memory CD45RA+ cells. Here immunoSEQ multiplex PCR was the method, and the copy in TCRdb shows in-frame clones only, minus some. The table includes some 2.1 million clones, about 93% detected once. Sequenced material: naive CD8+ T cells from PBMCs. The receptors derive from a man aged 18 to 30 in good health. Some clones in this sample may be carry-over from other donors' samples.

This CDR3 is CASSIDAGTTEAFF. The CDR3 DNA is TGTGCCAGTAGTATTGATGCAGGGACCACTGAAGCTTTCTTT. V gene TRBV19 combines with J gene TRBJ1-1, with a tentative D call TRBD1 (5 bases). The CDR3 sequence is 14 residues long. Per germline, CDR1 LNHDA and CDR2 SQIVND (reference sequence). With 3 bases removed from V and 4 bases from J, the gap between germline ends came to 12 bases.

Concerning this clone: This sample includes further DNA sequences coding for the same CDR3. CDR3 sequence reads: CASSFGRGNEQFF. The CDR3 DNA follows: TGTGCCAGCAGCTTTGGGAGGGGCAATGAGCAGTTCTTC. The chain is built from TRBV7-9 and TRBJ2-1; TRBD2 matches 7 bases. Trimming removed 3 bases from V and 6 bases from J; junction bases left unmatched: 2. This CDR3 has 13 residues. CDR1 and CDR2 (germline): SEHNR, FQNEAQ (reference sequence).

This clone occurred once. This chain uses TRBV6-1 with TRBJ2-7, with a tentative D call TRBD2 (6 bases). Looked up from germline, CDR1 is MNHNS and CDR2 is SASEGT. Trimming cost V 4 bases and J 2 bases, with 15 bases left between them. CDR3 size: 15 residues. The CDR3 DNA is TGTGCCAGCAGTGTCGCGCTAGCGTTCCCCTACGAGCAGTACTTC. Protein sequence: CASSVALAFPYEQYF.

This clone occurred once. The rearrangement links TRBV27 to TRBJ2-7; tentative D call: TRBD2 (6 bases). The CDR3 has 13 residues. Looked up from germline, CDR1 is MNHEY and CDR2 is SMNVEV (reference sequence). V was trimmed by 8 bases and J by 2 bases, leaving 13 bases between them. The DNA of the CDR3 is TGTGCCAGCTCGGAGGGGCCAACCTACGAGCAGTACTTC. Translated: CASSEGPTYEQYF.

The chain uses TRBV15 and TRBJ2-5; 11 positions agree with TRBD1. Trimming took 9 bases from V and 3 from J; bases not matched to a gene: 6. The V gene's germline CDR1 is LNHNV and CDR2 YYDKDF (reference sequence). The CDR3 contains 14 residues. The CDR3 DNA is TGTGCCACAGGACAGGGGGCGCGAGAAGAGACCCAGTACTTC. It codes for CATGQGAREETQYF.